One and the same sample provided the 19 T cell receptor beta chains below, sequenced in a study of regulatory T cells in long-lasting Graves disease. Indicated time point: persistent/refractory GD, antithyroid drugs over 5 years with positive TRAb. PBMC-derived RNA was used for the TCR library. According to the study, TCR beta libraries were built with iRepertoire HTBI primers and CDR3-region Arm-PCR. TCRdb analysed the multiplex PCR reads with MiXCR anew, one entry per CDR3 protein. The sample contains around 340,000 distinct CDR3 sequences, about 20% of which appear only once. The sample here was peripheral blood mononuclear cells (PBMCs), taken when the disease was refractory, from a patient treated with antithyroid drugs. These receptors came from a female donor with Graves disease.

The J gene is TRBJ1-4, the V gene TRBV18, with TRBD1 as a possible D gene (5 bases). CDR1 KGHSH and CDR2 LQKENI come from the germline V gene. The CDR3 totals 14 residues. The germline V and J ends were trimmed by 3 bases and 7 bases, with 12 bases remaining between them. The CDR3 spells CASSPFGGTEKLFF. As DNA, the CDR3 is TGTGCCAGCTCACCTTTTGGAGGGACTGAAAAACTGTTTTTT.

The rearrangement links TRBV4-1 to TRBJ2-4; the match to TRBD1 covers 7 bases. The CDR3 totals 14 residues. Per the germline V gene, CDR1 is MGHRA and CDR2 is YSYEKL. J gave up 8 bases and V 1 base, and 5 bases lay outside the gene matches. The CDR3: CASSQVTDRDIQYF. CDR3 in DNA: TGCGCCAGCAGCCAAGTGACAGACAGGGACATTCAGTACTTC.

This clonotype was found many times. V gene TRBV24-1 combines with J gene TRBJ2-5; TRBD1 matches at 7 bases. V was clipped by 3 bases and J by 5 bases; unmatched bases: 11. The CDR3 sequence is 16 residues long. Germline CDR1 KGHDR, CDR2 SFDVKD. In DNA, the CDR3 is TGTGCCACCAGTGATCCCGGGACAGCACGGTCGGAGACCCAGTACTTC. Protein: CATSDPGTARSETQYF.

The sample holds a few counts of this clonotype. A much larger clone differs from this one at a single base, so this may be a read error. The J gene is TRBJ2-7, the V gene TRBV12-3 or TRBV12-4, with D possibly matching TRBD1 (5 bases). This CDR3 is built from 13 residues. The CDR3, as DNA: TGTGCCGGCAGTCCAGGGTCCACCTACGAGCAGTACTTC. Translating it yields CAGSPGSTYEQYF.

This chain joins TRBV10-3 and TRBJ1-6, with D tentatively TRBD1 (5 bases). Germline-derived CDR1 and CDR2 are ENHRY and SYGVKD. The CDR3 has 16 residues. The V end was cut by 3 bases, the J end by 3 bases, with 12 bases between. The DNA for the CDR3 is TGTGCCATCAGTGATGGACAATCCAGCTATAATTCACCCCTCCACTTT. Protein sequence: CAISDGQSSYNSPLHF.

This clonotype was counted between two and nine times. The CDR3 protein is CASTHRERAETQYF. For the CDR3, the DNA is TGTGCCAGCACCCACAGGGAGAGAGCTGAGACCCAGTACTTC. The V call is TRBV27, the J call TRBJ2-5; possibly TRBD1 for D (6 bases). Per the germline V gene, CDR1 is MNHEY and CDR2 is SMNVEV (reference sequence). V was pared by 7 bases and J by 5 bases, with 17 bases between. The CDR3 covers 14 residues.

This clonotype turned up a few times. The chain recombines TRBV13 with TRBJ2-7, with 8 bases that match TRBD2. There are 15 residues in the CDR3. V was pared by 4 bases and J by 5 bases, with 10 bases of the junction left unmatched. Germline loops: CDR1 PRHDT, CDR2 FYEKMQ (reference sequence). The CDR3 DNA is TGTGCCAGCAGCTCAAGCGGGAGAGTAAGGGACGAGCAGTACTTC. This gives the protein CASSSSGRVRDEQYF.

This clonotype appeared a few times. J is TRBJ1-3 and V is TRBV19, with unresolved D. Trimming stripped 1 base from V and 0 bases from J, with 10 bases between. CDR3 length: 16 amino acids. The germline V gene encodes CDR1 LNHDA and CDR2 SQIVND (reference sequence). The CDR3 DNA reads TGTGCCAGTAGTATAGGTCGTCGGAACTCTGGAAACACCATATATTTT. Translation gives CASSIGRRNSGNTIYF.

This clonotype has a handful of counts. V usage is TRBV9 and J usage is TRBJ2-2; 7 nucleotides match TRBD2. V was clipped by 3 bases and J by 6 bases; unmatched bases: 11. CDR3 length: 16 residues. The germline gives CDR1 SGDLS, CDR2 YYNGEE. In DNA, the CDR3 is TGTGCCAGCAGCGCGGGGGGAGGGCCAAGGGCCGGGGAGCTGTTTTTT. Encoded protein: CASSAGGGPRAGELFF.

This clonotype was seen many times. V gene TRBV20-1 combines with J gene TRBJ2-5; D gene ambiguous. Looked up from germline, CDR1 is DFQATT and CDR2 is SNEGSKA (reference sequence). CDR3 length equals 12 residues. Deletions cut 2 bases from V and 4 bases from J, with 8 bases between. CDR3 amino acids: CSARPPGETQYF. CDR3 coding DNA: TGCAGTGCTAGACCCCCCGGAGAGACCCAGTACTTC.

The table lists this clonotype with many counts. Written as DNA, the CDR3 is TGCAGTGCTAAGAGGACTGGCTACGAGCAGTACTTC. Amino acid sequence: CSAKRTGYEQYF. This chain connects TRBV20-1 to TRBJ2-7; weak D call: TRBD2 (5 bases). The V end was cut by 4 bases, the J end by 3 bases, with 10 bases between. The CDR3 has 12 amino acids. Germline CDR1 reads DFQATT; CDR2 reads SNEGSKA (reference sequence).

This clonotype was seen more than once but under ten times. The chain recombines TRBV9 with TRBJ2-2; D is possibly TRBD1 or TRBD2 (7 bases each). Germline V gene data show CDR1 as SGDLS and CDR2 as YYNGEE. This CDR3 has 15 amino acids. V lost 4 bases and J 7 bases, leaving 17 bases between the germline ends. The CDR3 DNA is TGTGCCAGCAGCCCAGGGGGGGGTACCCTCGGGGAGCTGTTTTTT. Its protein is CASSPGGGTLGELFF.

This chain joins TRBV2 and TRBJ2-3; 10 nucleotides align to TRBD2. The ends lost 6 bases at V and 4 bases at J; junction bases unmatched: 10. The CDR3 is 16 residues long. Germline assignment: CDR1 SNHLY and CDR2 FYNNEI. Here the CDR3 reads CASSGESGGAADTQYF. The DNA of the CDR3 is TGTGCCAGCAGCGGCGAAAGCGGGGGGGCGGCAGATACGCAGTATTTT.

The table lists this clonotype with many counts. The chain employs TRBV5-1 and TRBJ2-7; maybe TRBD2 (5 bases). The CDR3 is made up of 14 amino acids. Germline V gene data show CDR1 as SGHRS and CDR2 as YFSETQ. V dropped 5 bases and J dropped 3 bases, with 15 bases sitting between them. CDR3 DNA sequence: TGCGCCAGCAGATTATCTCCGGGAAACTACGAGCAGTACTTC. This translates into CASRLSPGNYEQYF.

This clonotype was recorded many times. The chain employs TRBV30 and TRBJ1-4; D is ambiguous. The CDR3 extends over 16 amino acids. Looked up from germline, CDR1 is GTSNPN and CDR2 is SVGIG (reference sequence). V was cut by 0 bases and J by 4 bases, with 15 bases left in between. In nucleotides, the CDR3 is TGTGCCTGGAGTGTACGAGGGATCCCCTTTAATGAAAAACTGTTTTTT. It specifies CAWSVRGIPFNEKLFF.

The chain has TRBV12-3 or TRBV12-4 and TRBJ2-2; perhaps D is TRBD1 or TRBD2 (6 bases each). V dropped 3 bases and J dropped 5 bases, with 13 bases sitting between them. The CDR3 loop spans 15 amino acids. The CDR3 reads CASSLVGGRTGELFF. The CDR3 nucleotides read TGTGCCAGCAGTTTGGTGGGGGGCCGGACCGGGGAGCTGTTTTTT.

Points on this clonotype: A junction boundary mismatches the germline segment, possibly from a read error. This chain connects TRBV28 to TRBJ1-1, with D hard to call. Germline-derived CDR1 and CDR2 are MDHEN and SYDVKM. This CDR3 is built from 14 residues. CDR3 sequence (DNA): TGTGCCAGCAGTTCGTCGCAGATGAACACTGAGGCTTTCTTT. Amino acids: CASSSSQMNTEAFF.

This clonotype was seen more than once but under ten times. This chain joins TRBV20-1 and TRBJ2-2, with TRBD2 identical over 7 bases. CDR3 length: 14 amino acids. V lost 1 base to trimming and J lost 3 bases; unmatched junction nucleotides: 2. Germline V lookup: CDR1 DFQATT, CDR2 SNEGSKA (reference sequence). For the CDR3, the DNA is TGCAGTGCTAGAGCGGGAGGACACACCGGGGAGCTGTTTTTT. This translates into CSARAGGHTGELFF.

At least ten counts were recorded for this clonotype. The chain joins TRBV12-3 or TRBV12-4 to TRBJ2-5; the D gene is possibly TRBD2 (6 bases). V lost 6 bases to trimming and J lost 2 bases, with 10 bases between them. The length of the CDR3 is 13 residues. In nucleotides, the CDR3 is TGTGCCAGCAGCCCGGACTATCAAGAGACCCAGTACTTC. It codes for CASSPDYQETQYF.